Below are 25 T cell receptor beta chains sequenced from a single sample in a study of CD8 T cells in ankylosing spondylitis. TCRdb recomputed calls from the 5' RACE reads with MiXCR, one row per CDR3 protein. The table has hundreds of thousands of distinct CDR3 sequences, over 30% seen once. Source material: blood, either unsorted or a sorted T cell fraction (not recorded which). The receptors here all came from a male donor with ankylosing spondylitis or in good health (not recorded which).

This clonotype was seen only a few times. The rearrangement links TRBV18 to TRBJ2-5, with D perhaps assigned TRBD1 or TRBD2 (5 bases each). Trimming shortened V by 3 bases and J by 2 bases, and 10 bases separated the two germline ends. CDR1 is KGHSH, CDR2 LQKENI, per germline. The CDR3 has 14 residues. The CDR3, as DNA: TGTGCCAGCTCACCCCGGGGACCACAAGAGACCCAGTACTTC. Translated, it gives CASSPRGPQETQYF.

The rearrangement links TRBV3-1 to TRBJ1-2; possibly TRBD1 for D (5 bases). The ends were cut back, 0 bases at V and 8 bases at J, with 13 bases in the middle. The CDR3 runs to 14 residues. Germline CDR1 is LGHDT and CDR2 is YNNKEL (reference sequence). The CDR3 DNA is TGTGCCAGCAGCCAAGATGGAGGGGAAGACGGCTACACCTTC. Its translation is CASSQDGGEDGYTF. Full variable domain (outside the CDR3, taken from reference TRBV3-1 and TRBJ1-2): DTAVSQTPKYLVTQMGNDKSIKCEQNLGHDTMYWYKQDSKKFLKIMFSYNNKELIINETVPNRFSPKSPDKAHLNLHINSLELGDSAVYFCASSQDGGEDGYTFGSGTRLTVV.

This clonotype was seen a handful of times. V gene TRBV10-3 combines with J gene TRBJ2-7; the D is unclear. Germline lookup yields CDR1 ENHRY and CDR2 SYGVKD. This CDR3 has 15 residues. V was pared by 4 bases and J by 4 bases, with 17 bases between. The CDR3 sequence: CAISAIGPAPYEQYF. The CDR3 DNA reads TGTGCCATCAGTGCTATAGGTCCTGCTCCGTACGAGCAGTACTTC.

This clonotype was detected a few times. The chain links TRBV12-3 or TRBV12-4 to TRBJ2-3; 10 bases match TRBD2. The CDR3 contains 16 residues. Trimming took 5 bases from V and 0 from J; bases not matched to a gene: 5. The DNA of the CDR3 is TGTGCCAGCAGTCCCCTAGCGGGGGCGAGCACAGATACGCAGTATTTT. This gives the protein CASSPLAGASTDTQYF.

This clonotype was picked up a small number of times. The chain uses TRBV20-1 and TRBJ1-6; perhaps TRBD1 as D (5 bases). The V end was cut by 0 bases, the J end by 6 bases, with 18 bases between. CDR3 size: 17 residues. CDR1 is DFQATT and CDR2 is SNEGSKA in the germline V gene (reference sequence). CDR3 sequence (DNA): TGCAGTGCTAGAGATCTTCCTGGCAGGGCGATTAATTCACCCCTCCACTTT. Its translation is CSARDLPGRAINSPLHF.

The chain joins TRBV27 to TRBJ1-5; weak D call: TRBD1 (6 bases). Germline CDR1 reads MNHEY; CDR2 reads SMNVEV (reference sequence). This CDR3 is 13 amino acids long. Trimming removed 8 bases at V and 5 bases at J, with 13 bases between. CDR3 region: CASGSQGDQPQHF. The CDR3 DNA reads TGTGCCAGCGGGTCACAGGGTGATCAGCCCCAGCATTTT.

The V gene is TRBV20-1, the J gene TRBJ1-1, with D hard to call. Germline lookup yields CDR1 DFQATT and CDR2 SNEGSKA (reference sequence). CDR3 length equals 13 residues. Trimming pared 6 bases from V and 3 bases from J, leaving 14 bases between. The CDR3 nucleotides read TGCAGTGCCACCGGTAACGACTACACTGAAGCTTTCTTT. Residues: CSATGNDYTEAFF.

This clonotype was found a few times. The chain has TRBV20-1 and TRBJ1-2; TRBD1 matches 9 bases. Germline loops: CDR1 DFQATT, CDR2 SNEGSKA (reference sequence). V dropped 5 bases and J dropped 7; count of bases not matched to a gene: 8. The CDR3 has 13 amino acids. CDR3 sequence (DNA): TGCAGTGCTCGGACCGGGACAGGGTTTGGCTACACCTTC. The encoded protein is CSARTGTGFGYTF.

The chain combines TRBV6-1 with TRBJ2-7; the D gene is possibly TRBD2 (5 bases). Germline CDR1 reads MNHNS; CDR2 reads SASEGT. The length of the CDR3 is 14 residues. V lost 5 bases and J 4 bases, leaving 15 bases between the germline ends. CDR3 coding DNA: TGTGCCAGCAGTACCCAAACTGGAGGTTACGAGCAGTACTTC. Protein: CASSTQTGGYEQYF.

This clonotype was observed a handful of times. The V call is TRBV7-8, the J call TRBJ2-7; D is perhaps TRBD2 (5 bases). V shed 5 bases and J shed 2 bases, with 13 bases lying between them. The germline V gene encodes CDR1 SGHVS and CDR2 FQNEAQ. CDR3 length: 14 amino acids. The CDR3 DNA is TGTGCCAGCAGCGACTACATCGGAACCTACGAGCAGTACTTC. This encodes CASSDYIGTYEQYF.

There are a few counts of this clonotype. V gene TRBV12-3 or TRBV12-4 combines with J gene TRBJ1-2; unclear D gene. The CDR3 has 16 residues. With 3 bases removed from V and 0 bases from J, the gap between germline ends came to 14 bases. CDR3 amino acids: CASSLGRPSANYGYTF. The CDR3 DNA follows: TGTGCCAGCAGTTTGGGCAGACCCTCAGCTAACTATGGCTACACCTTC.

The chain recombines TRBV20-1 with TRBJ2-2, with D unclear. The CDR3 runs to 15 residues. Germline CDR1 and CDR2: DFQATT and SNEGSKA (reference sequence). With 2 bases removed from V and 7 bases from J, the gap between germline ends came to 17 bases. The CDR3 spells CSARRGRRRDGELFF. In DNA, the CDR3 is TGCAGTGCTAGACGCGGACGGCGAAGGGACGGGGAGCTGTTTTTT.

This clonotype was seen many times. The chain's CDR3 is CSAGHGTSGGEDTQYF. CDR3 nucleotides: TGCAGTGCCGGCCACGGGACTAGCGGGGGGGAAGATACGCAGTATTTT. The chain is built from TRBV20-1 and TRBJ2-3; 16 nucleotides align to TRBD2. This CDR3 is 16 amino acids long. The germline V gene has CDR1 DFQATT and CDR2 SNEGSKA (reference sequence). The trim removed 6 bases at V and 5 bases at J, leaving 8 bases unmatched.

This chain connects TRBV5-4 to TRBJ2-5; possibly TRBD1 or TRBD2 for D (5 bases each). The V end was cut by 1 base, the J end by 5 bases, with 15 bases between. Germline V lookup: CDR1 SGHNT, CDR2 YYREEE (reference sequence). The CDR3 runs 15 residues. CDR3 sequence reads: CASSLPGSSGETQYF. CDR3 DNA sequence: TGTGCCAGCAGCTTGCCAGGGTCCTCGGGGGAGACCCAGTACTTC.

The sample holds a few counts of this clonotype. The V and J genes are TRBV10-3 and TRBJ1-5; D perhaps matches TRBD1 (6 bases). This CDR3 is built from 14 residues. Germline V lookup: CDR1 ENHRY, CDR2 SYGVKD. Deletions cut 4 bases from V and 2 bases from J, with 9 bases between. CDR3 sequence reads: CAISGSGGNQPQHF. CDR3 in DNA: TGTGCCATCAGTGGTTCAGGGGGCAATCAGCCCCAGCATTTT.

This clonotype has more than one count but fewer than ten. CDR3 amino acids: CASSPRATNEKLFF. CDR3 coding DNA: TGTGCCAGCAGTCCCCGGGCAACTAATGAAAAACTGTTTTTT. The chain carries TRBV12-3 or TRBV12-4 and TRBJ1-4; D remains ambiguous. V was cut by 5 bases and J by 0 bases, with 7 bases left in between. CDR3 length: 14 residues.

The rearrangement joins TRBV12-3 or TRBV12-4 to TRBJ2-7; TRBD1 agrees at 9 bases. With V trimmed by 6 bases and J by 4 bases, 13 bases remained unmatched. CDR3 length equals 16 residues. This CDR3 is CASSMGGTGKRYEQYF. The CDR3 DNA follows: TGTGCCAGCAGCATGGGTGGGACAGGGAAGAGGTACGAGCAGTACTTC.

The genes are TRBV6-5 and TRBJ2-1; maybe TRBD2 (6 bases). The germline V and J ends were trimmed by 0 bases and 6 bases, with 12 bases remaining between them. Germline CDR1 is MNHEY and CDR2 is SVGAGI. The CDR3 totals 15 residues. The CDR3 sequence is CASSYSGGGSNEQFF. The CDR3 DNA sequence: TGTGCCAGCAGTTACTCGGGGGGAGGTAGCAATGAGCAGTTCTTC.

This clonotype appeared a few times. The genes are TRBV10-1 and TRBJ1-1; a possible D gene is TRBD1 (5 bases). Germline values: CDR1 WNHNN, CDR2 SYGVQD (reference sequence). V was cut by 8 bases and J by 0 bases, with 19 bases left in between. The CDR3 runs 16 residues. CDR3 amino acids: CASERGGNRLNTEAFF. The CDR3 coding sequence is TGCGCCAGCGAACGGGGGGGGAACAGACTGAACACTGAAGCTTTCTTT.

The V call is TRBV27, the J call TRBJ2-7; D ambiguous. V gave up 9 bases and J gave up 6 bases, with 15 bases separating them. The CDR3 has 12 amino acids. Germline lookup yields CDR1 MNHEY and CDR2 SMNVEV (reference sequence). CDR3 sequence reads: CASSAFMGEQYF. CDR3 in DNA: TGTGCCAGTTCGGCGTTTATGGGCGAGCAGTACTTC.

This clonotype was seen many times. The V gene is TRBV12-3 or TRBV12-4, the J gene TRBJ1-2; D remains ambiguous. The CDR3 covers 14 residues. Trimming took 7 bases from V and 2 from J, leaving 14 bases between them. The CDR3: CASTPRVSNYGYTF. CDR3 in DNA: TGTGCCAGCACTCCTCGAGTGTCGAACTATGGCTACACCTTC.

The V and J genes are TRBV10-3 and TRBJ2-1; 7 bases align to TRBD1. This CDR3 contains 14 residues. J gave up 6 bases and V 0 bases, and 2 bases lay outside the gene matches. Germline loops: CDR1 ENHRY, CDR2 SYGVKD. The CDR3 reads CAISESDRSNEQFF. The CDR3 DNA follows: TGTGCCATCAGTGAGTCGGACAGGTCCAATGAGCAGTTCTTC.

The chain combines TRBV28 with TRBJ2-5; D perhaps matches TRBD1 (6 bases). V was cut by 3 bases and J by 4 bases, with 9 bases left in between. This CDR3 comprises 13 residues. Germline V gene sequence: CDR1 MDHEN, CDR2 SYDVKM. The CDR3 DNA reads TGTGCCAGCAGTTTCGACAGGTCAGAGACCCAGTACTTC. It is translated as CASSFDRSETQYF. The complete variable domain, with remaining parts taken from reference TRBV28 and TRBJ2-5, reads DVKVTQSSRYLVKRTGEKVFLECVQDMDHENMFWYRQDPGLGLRLIYFSYDVKMKEKGDIPEGYSVSREKKERFSLILESASTNQTSMYLCASSFDRSETQYFGPGTRLLVL.

This clonotype was counted a few times. The chain combines TRBV15 with TRBJ2-7; weak D call: TRBD2 (5 bases). This CDR3 region has 13 residues. Germline CDR1 reads LNHNV; CDR2 reads YYDKDF (reference sequence). V was shortened by 3 bases and J by 3 bases, with 9 bases between the two germline ends. The CDR3 reads CATSSAGHYEQYF. The CDR3 nucleotides read TGTGCCACCAGCAGTGCGGGCCACTACGAGCAGTACTTC. Full variable domain (remainder filled in from reference TRBV15 and TRBJ2-7): DAMVIQNPRYQVTQFGKPVTLSCSQTLNHNVMYWYQQKSSQAPKLLFHYYDKDFNNEADTPDNFQSRRPNTSFCFLDIRSPGLGDTAMYLCATSSAGHYEQYFGPGTRLTVT.

Only a few counts were recorded for this clonotype. The genes are TRBV5-6 and TRBJ2-2; maybe TRBD1 (6 bases). This CDR3 is built from 16 residues. Germline CDR1 reads SGHDT; CDR2 reads YYEEEE. The germline V and J ends were trimmed by 5 bases and 0 bases, with 14 bases remaining between them. The CDR3 protein is CASRSLWGPNTGELFF. Written as DNA, the CDR3 is TGTGCCAGCAGATCACTGTGGGGGCCGAACACCGGGGAGCTGTTTTTT.